This passage covers 19 T cell receptor beta chains from one sample sequenced in a study of CD8 T cells in Susac syndrome. An input of about 0.45 to 1 ug of RNA was subjected to reverse transcription using random hexamers. TCRdb passed the immunoSEQ multiplex PCR reads through MiXCR, listing each CDR3 protein once. The table has 110,000 or so distinct CDR3 sequences, 85% to 95% seen once. The sequenced sample consisted of CD8+ T cells from PBMCs. The receptors stem from a human donor in good health.

The CDR3 nucleotides are TGTGCCAGCAGCTTAGCTTTGGGGGGGGATAAGTTCTTC. This codes for CASSLALGGDKFF. The chain is built from TRBV7-2 and TRBJ2-1; 7 bases fit TRBD2. The germline V gene has CDR1 SGHTA and CDR2 FQGNSA. V lost 0 bases and J lost 14; bases outside the gene matches: 7. This CDR3 region has 13 residues.

This chain uses TRBV6-5 with TRBJ2-7; D is possibly TRBD1 (6 bases). CDR1 is MNHEY, CDR2 SVGAGI, per germline. V was shortened by 4 bases and J by 2 bases, with 15 bases between the two germline ends. This CDR3 comprises 15 residues. In DNA form, the CDR3 reads TGTGCCAGCAGTTCCCCATACGGGACAACCTACGAGCAGTACTTC. Its protein product is CASSSPYGTTYEQYF.

Remarks on this clonotype: Its ends do not fully match the called genes, so a read error is possible. This chain links TRBV4-3 with TRBJ2-5, with a tentative D call TRBD1 (6 bases). The CDR3 is 15 residues long. The germline gives CDR1 LGHNA, CDR2 YSLEER. Here the CDR3 DNA reads TGCGCCAGCAGCCAAGATACGGACAGTCAAGAGACTCAGTACTTC. It is translated as CASSQDTDSQETQYF.

The V and J genes are TRBV3-1 and TRBJ1-1; D is undetermined. Germline assignment: CDR1 LGHDT and CDR2 YNNKEL (reference sequence). The CDR3 has 17 amino acids. The V end was cut by 0 bases, the J end by 1 base, with 15 bases between. The CDR3 DNA sequence: TGTGCCAGCAGCCAAGACCCCCCTCTAACCACGAACACTGAAGCTTTCTTT. The encoded protein is CASSQDPPLTTNTEAFF.

The CDR3 sequence: CASSSTGNLAYEQYF. CDR3 in DNA: TGTGCCAGCAGTTCGACAGGGAATTTGGCCTACGAGCAGTACTTC. V is TRBV6-5 and J is TRBJ2-7, with 7 bases aligning to TRBD1. The length of the CDR3 is 15 residues. Germline loops: CDR1 MNHEY, CDR2 SVGAGI. V lost 4 bases to trimming and J lost 2 bases; unmatched junction nucleotides: 8.

The rearrangement joins TRBV6-5 to TRBJ1-1, with TRBD1 matching 7 bases. After removal of 7 bases from V and 4 bases from J, the junction contained 12 bases not matched to a gene. Germline-derived CDR1 and CDR2 are MNHEY and SVGAGI. This CDR3 spans 15 amino acids. This chain's CDR3 is CASKRQGPPVTEAFF. CDR3 sequence (DNA): TGTGCCAGCAAACGACAGGGACCGCCGGTCACTGAAGCTTTCTTT.

The chain is built from TRBV7-9 and TRBJ2-2; D might be TRBD1 (6 bases). Germline CDR1 reads SEHNR; CDR2 reads FQNEAQ (reference sequence). Deletions cut 3 bases from V and 2 bases from J, with 19 bases between. This CDR3 region has 18 residues. CDR3 sequence reads: CASSLGLGTGYNTGELFF. DNA of the CDR3: TGTGCCAGCAGCTTGGGATTGGGAACAGGGTACAACACCGGGGAGCTGTTTTTT.

CDR3 DNA sequence: TGTGCCAGCAGCCAGGACATGACCCAAGAGACCCAGTACTTC. As protein: CASSQDMTQETQYF. The rearrangement uses TRBV7-9 and TRBJ2-5, with a weak D call TRBD1 (5 bases). The CDR3 totals 14 residues. The germline V gene encodes CDR1 SEHNR and CDR2 FQNEAQ (reference sequence). Trimming cost V 5 bases and J 1 base, with 11 bases left between them.

The CDR3 DNA follows: TGTGCCAGCAGTTTCCAAGGAACTAATGAAAAACTGTTTTTT. This gives the protein CASSFQGTNEKLFF. The chain is built from TRBV12-3 or TRBV12-4 and TRBJ1-4; no firm D call. V lost 3 bases and J lost 1, with 6 bases in between. This CDR3 has 14 amino acids.

The chain couples TRBV11-3 to TRBJ2-5; D not certain. Per germline, CDR1 SGHNT and CDR2 YENEEA. Between the trimmed V and J ends, which lost 3 bases and 3 bases, there was a span of 14 bases. CDR3 size: 15 residues. The CDR3 DNA is TGTGCCAGCAGCTTCAGTCCCGCGTCCAAAGAGACCCAGTACTTC. Amino acid sequence: CASSFSPASKETQYF.

The V and J genes are TRBV3-1 and TRBJ2-7, with D unclear. The CDR3 is made up of 13 amino acids. V was pared by 6 bases and J by 5 bases, with 14 bases between. The V gene's germline CDR1 is LGHDT and CDR2 YNNKEL (reference sequence). The CDR3 DNA reads as TGTGCCAGCAGGGCAATGGGGTTCCACGAGCAGTACTTC. Translated, it gives CASRAMGFHEQYF.

The V and J genes are TRBV20-1 and TRBJ2-5; 10 bases match TRBD1. With 5 bases clipped from V and 5 bases from J, the junction kept 5 bases outside the gene matches. Germline CDR1 and CDR2: DFQATT and SNEGSKA (reference sequence). The CDR3 totals 13 residues. CDR3 in DNA: TGCAGTGCTTATGCGGACAGGGGGGAGACCCAGTACTTC. Encoded protein: CSAYADRGETQYF.

The CDR3 sequence is CASSILGPNTGELFF. CDR3 DNA: TGTGCCAGTAGTATTTTGGGGCCGAACACCGGGGAGCTGTTTTTT. J is TRBJ2-2 and V is TRBV19; D perhaps matches TRBD1 (5 bases). V was cut by 3 bases and J by 0 bases, with 8 bases left in between. Germline CDR1 and CDR2: LNHDA and SQIVND (reference sequence). The CDR3 runs to 15 residues.

The chain joins TRBV6-2 or TRBV6-3 to TRBJ2-5; D gene ambiguous. CDR3 size: 14 residues. The germline gives CDR1 MNHEY, CDR2 SVGEGT. Between the trimmed V and J ends, which lost 0 bases and 0 bases, there was a span of 5 bases. The CDR3 nucleotides read TGTGCCAGCAGTTACTCCGAGAACCAAGAGACCCAGTACTTC. This encodes CASSYSENQETQYF.

The chain is built from TRBV5-1 and TRBJ1-1; weak D call: TRBD1 (5 bases). This CDR3 contains 15 residues. Trimming stripped 3 bases from V and 5 bases from J, with 17 bases between. The V gene's germline CDR1 is SGHRS and CDR2 YFSETQ. The CDR3, as DNA: TGCGCCAGCAGCTCGTTCGACTTCCAGGGAACTGAAGCTTTCTTT. This gives the protein CASSSFDFQGTEAFF.

The chain carries TRBV7-2 and TRBJ2-7; D is possibly TRBD1 (6 bases). The germline gives CDR1 SGHTA, CDR2 FQGNSA. This CDR3 spans 13 amino acids. V lost 3 bases, J lost 6 bases, and 12 bases lay in between. DNA of the CDR3: TGTGCCAGCAGCTTTTCGGCGGACAGCGAGCAGTACTTC. Its translation is CASSFSADSEQYF.

This clonotype showed up just a few times. Its ends do not fully match the called genes, so a read error is possible. The V call is TRBV7-7, the J call TRBJ2-5; D unresolved. Germline CDR1 is SSHAT and CDR2 is FNYEAQ (reference sequence). This CDR3 has 12 amino acids. The CDR3 DNA sequence: TGTGCTAGCAGCTCCATTCAAGAGACCCAGTACTTC. Its translation: CASSSIQETQYF.

This chain links TRBV29-1 with TRBJ1-2; D ambiguous. Germline V gene lookup returns CDR1 SQVTM and CDR2 ANQGSEA. V lost 2 bases and J lost 0, with 10 bases in between. This CDR3 region has 14 residues. In DNA, the CDR3 is TGCAGCGTTGAAATCAGGACTACTAACTATGGCTACACCTTC. Amino acid sequence: CSVEIRTTNYGYTF.

The rearrangement joins TRBV12-3 or TRBV12-4 to TRBJ2-7, with D possibly matching TRBD2 (5 bases). The length of the CDR3 is 14 residues. Between the trimmed V and J ends, which lost 8 bases and 6 bases, there was a span of 20 bases. The CDR3 region has the DNA TGTGCCAGCGGTACGGGCAAACTAGGTCGCGAGCAGTACTTC. This codes for CASGTGKLGREQYF.